The 12 T cell receptor beta chains below were found in one sample sequenced in a study of shared clonotypes between healthy human individuals. Only in-frame clones appear in the TCRdb table, and some are missing; sequencing was by immunoSEQ multiplex PCR. This sample has about 1.5 million clones, with roughly 98% found just once. Sequencing was performed on naive CD4+ T cells sorted from blood. As for subset: CD45RA+ positively selected. The receptors were gathered from a man aged 25-45 years in good health.

The V call is TRBV9, the J call TRBJ1-4; 7 nucleotides line up with TRBD1. The V segment lost 0 bases and the J segment 7 bases; nucleotides outside the gene matches: 9. This CDR3 contains 16 residues. The germline V gene encodes CDR1 SGDLS and CDR2 YYNGEE. The CDR3 here is CASSVAAGTEIEKLFF. The DNA of the CDR3 is TGTGCCAGCAGCGTAGCGGCCGGGACAGAAATTGAAAAACTGTTTTTT.

This chain connects TRBV15 to TRBJ2-7, with 8 bases fitting TRBD1. This CDR3 comprises 15 residues. In germline, CDR1 is LNHNV, CDR2 YYDKDF (reference sequence). Unmatched junction bases numbered 9, after V lost 7 bases and J lost 1 base. DNA for the CDR3: TGTGCCACCAAAGCGAGTCGACAGGGGTCCTACGAGCAGTACTTC. Translating gives CATKASRQGSYEQYF.

The chain recombines TRBV28 with TRBJ2-7; either TRBD1 or TRBD2 may fit D (5 bases each). The CDR3 consists of 14 residues. In germline, CDR1 is MDHEN, CDR2 SYDVKM. Trimming cost V 3 bases and J 2 bases, with 11 bases left between them. The CDR3 region has the DNA TGTGCCAGCAGTTTCGGGGCCCGACCCTACGAGCAGTACTTC. Protein product: CASSFGARPYEQYF.

The rearrangement links TRBV10-1 to TRBJ2-2, with 14 bases identical to TRBD2. Germline V lookup: CDR1 WNHNN, CDR2 SYGVQD (reference sequence). V was pared by 2 bases and J by 6 bases, with 5 bases of the junction left unmatched. This CDR3 is 17 amino acids long. The CDR3 nucleotides read TGCGCCAGCAGTGAGGGGACTAGCGGGAGTAAGTCCGGGGAGCTGTTTTTT. It is translated as CASSEGTSGSKSGELFF.

The chain joins TRBV7-9 to TRBJ2-1; 12 nucleotides line up with TRBD2. Losses at the gene ends were 5 bases for V and 10 bases for J; bases not matched to a gene: 15. There are 17 residues in the CDR3. Per the germline V gene, CDR1 is SEHNR and CDR2 is FQNEAQ (reference sequence). Written as DNA, the CDR3 is TGTGCCAGCAGCCAACTAAACCGACTAGCGGGAGCCTACGAGCAGTTCTTC. Its translation is CASSQLNRLAGAYEQFF.

The chain employs TRBV7-2 and TRBJ2-7, with 11 bases matching TRBD2. The CDR3 consists of 19 residues. Trimming at V came to 3 bases and at J to 0 bases, leaving 13 bases not matched to a gene. CDR1 and CDR2 (germline): SGHTA, FQGNSA. CDR3 residues: CASSFGTSGSRRSSYEQYF. The CDR3 coding sequence is TGTGCCAGCAGCTTCGGGACTAGCGGTAGTCGTAGGAGCTCCTACGAGCAGTACTTC.

This clone occurred once. The rearrangement links TRBV5-1 to TRBJ1-5; D not certain. Trimming stripped 1 base from V and 4 bases from J, with 6 bases between. The germline V gene has CDR1 SGHRS and CDR2 YFSETQ. The CDR3 runs 13 residues. CDR3 sequence reads: CASSLFPNQPQHF. CDR3 bases: TGCGCCAGCAGCTTGTTCCCGAATCAGCCCCAGCATTTT.

The chain employs TRBV19 and TRBJ2-1; 8 bases agree with TRBD2. Trimming removed 5 bases from V and 10 bases from J; junction bases left unmatched: 13. CDR1 and CDR2 (germline): LNHDA, SQIVND (reference sequence). The CDR3 is 15 amino acids. CDR3 nucleotide sequence: TGTGCCAGTAGTCTACTAGCGGCACGTAAGGGGGAGCAGTTCTTC. This encodes CASSLLAARKGEQFF.

The chain links TRBV2 to TRBJ2-7, with TRBD2 matching over 7 bases. This CDR3 has 14 amino acids. CDR1 and CDR2 from the germline V gene are SNHLY and FYNNEI. Trimming removed 2 bases from V and 7 bases from J; junction bases left unmatched: 8. The CDR3, as DNA: TGTGCCAGCAGTGAATCCAGCGGGACTTGGGAGCAGTACTTC. Translation gives CASSESSGTWEQYF.

CDR3 coding DNA: TGTGCCAGCAGCTCACGCGGGGGTAGTGGGGAGACCCAGTACTTC. Translating it yields CASSSRGGSGETQYF. The chain is built from TRBV7-9 and TRBJ2-5, with 7 bases identical to TRBD2. This CDR3 is built from 15 residues. V lost 4 bases to trimming and J lost 5 bases; unmatched junction nucleotides: 10. Germline CDR1 is SEHNR and CDR2 is FQNEAQ (reference sequence).

This sequence joins TRBV18 and TRBJ2-3, with 8 bases fitting TRBD1. The CDR3 runs to 17 residues. Unmatched junction bases numbered 9, after V lost 3 bases and J lost 1 base. CDR1 KGHSH and CDR2 LQKENI come from the germline V gene. The CDR3 here is CASSPTWTGMGTDTQYF. The CDR3 nucleotides are TGTGCCAGCTCACCGACATGGACAGGGATGGGCACAGATACGCAGTATTTT.

The chain employs TRBV1 and TRBJ2-1; the table's TRBD1 call for D was not verified on the DNA. TRBV1 is deemed a pseudogene. The CDR3 spans 15 residues. CDR3 protein: CTSPQPGQGFDEQFF. In DNA, the CDR3 is TGCACCAGCCCTCAACCGGGACAGGGGTTCGATGAGCAGTTCTTC.